The 14 T cell receptor beta chains below were found in one sample sequenced in a study of identical twins. Using its own MiXCR run on the 5' RACE reads, TCRdb lists one record per CDR3 protein. The repertoire consists of some 1,700,000 distinct CDR3 sequences, with roughly 35% occurring once and the leading ten covering under 0.35%. Sequenced input: cord blood. The receptors come from a newborn girl in good health.

The chain uses TRBV20-1 and TRBJ2-1, with a tentative D call TRBD2 (6 bases). The CDR3 runs 13 residues. V was pared by 4 bases and J by 4 bases, with 11 bases between. CDR1 DFQATT and CDR2 SNEGSKA come from the germline V gene (reference sequence). Here the CDR3 reads CSAKPGLYNEQFF. CDR3 DNA: TGCAGTGCTAAACCGGGACTGTACAATGAGCAGTTCTTC.

This clonotype has a handful of counts. V gene TRBV12-3 or TRBV12-4 combines with J gene TRBJ2-5; maybe TRBD1 (7 bases). V dropped 2 bases and J dropped 5 bases, with 12 bases sitting between them. The length of the CDR3 is 14 residues. CDR3 sequence: CASSLMTGRETQYF. CDR3 nucleotides: TGTGCCAGCAGTTTAATGACAGGGAGGGAGACCCAGTACTTC.

The chain links TRBV30 to TRBJ1-1, with D unresolved. The germline V gene encodes CDR1 GTSNPN and CDR2 SVGIG (reference sequence). This CDR3 comprises 15 residues. Trimming took off 5 bases at V and 0 bases at J, with 16 bases between the two ends. CDR3 coding DNA: TGTGCCTGGGGGAGGGTTGGAGGACTGAACACTGAAGCTTTCTTT. Translation: CAWGRVGGLNTEAFF. Using reference TRBV30 and TRBJ1-1 for the parts outside the CDR3, the full variable domain is SQTIHQWPATLVQPVGSPLSLECTVEGTSNPNLYWYRQAAGRGLQLLFYSVGIGQISSEVPQNLSASRPQDRQFILSSKKLLLSDSGFYLCAWGRVGGLNTEAFFGQGTRLTVV.

This clonotype was seen a handful of times. The rearrangement joins TRBV7-9 to TRBJ2-3, with no clear D. Trimming took off 4 bases at V and 0 bases at J, with 8 bases between the two ends. CDR1 and CDR2 from the germline V gene are SEHNR and FQNEAQ (reference sequence). CDR3 length equals 14 residues. CDR3 sequence (DNA): TGTGCCAGCAGCTCGGCCGCTAGCACAGATACGCAGTATTTT. It codes for CASSSAASTDTQYF. The full variable domain, its missing parts supplied by reference TRBV7-9 and TRBJ2-3, is DTGVSQNPRHKITKRGQNVTFRCDPISEHNRLYWYRQTLGQGPEFLTYFQNEAQLEKSRLLSDRFSAERPKGSFSTLEIQRTEQGDSAMYLCASSSAASTDTQYFGPGTRLTVL.

This clonotype has at least ten counts. The chain uses TRBV3-1 and TRBJ1-4, with a possible D match to TRBD1 (6 bases). V gave up 2 bases and J gave up 8 bases, with 15 bases separating them. The CDR3 runs 15 residues. Germline CDR1 and CDR2: LGHDT and YNNKEL (reference sequence). The CDR3 coding sequence is TGTGCCAGCAGCCAACCCGACAGGAACGGCGAAAAACTGTTTTTT. This encodes CASSQPDRNGEKLFF.

This clonotype was detected only a few times. The chain links TRBV19 to TRBJ2-4; 7 positions agree with TRBD1. The J segment lost 8 bases and the V segment lost 10 bases, leaving 5 bases of the junction unmatched. Germline-derived CDR1 and CDR2 are LNHDA and SQIVND (reference sequence). This CDR3 region has 11 residues. CDR3 amino acids: CATQQGYIQYF. CDR3 bases: TGTGCCACCCAACAGGGGTACATTCAGTACTTC.

This rearrangement joins TRBV19 to TRBJ1-5, with a weak D call TRBD1 (6 bases). V gave up 5 bases and J gave up 1 base, with 15 bases separating them. The CDR3 totals 16 residues. CDR1 is LNHDA, CDR2 SQIVND, per germline (reference sequence). The CDR3 spells CASSPPTGMSNQPQHF. As DNA, the CDR3 is TGTGCCAGTAGTCCCCCGACAGGTATGAGCAATCAGCCCCAGCATTTT.

This clonotype was counted between two and nine times. CDR3 amino acids: CASSLVSGGAFF. CDR3 coding DNA: TGTGCCAGCAGCTTAGTTTCAGGGGGAGCTTTCTTT. The chain recombines TRBV7-2 with TRBJ1-1; 7 nucleotides match TRBD1. The length of the CDR3 is 12 residues. Germline V lookup: CDR1 SGHTA, CDR2 FQGNSA. After removal of 1 base from V and 10 bases from J, the junction contained 3 bases not matched to a gene.

This chain connects TRBV20-1 to TRBJ2-4, with D possibly TRBD2 on 7 matching bases. The V and J ends lost 5 bases and 6 bases respectively, with 14 bases between them. The CDR3 extends over 13 amino acids. Germline CDR1 and CDR2: DFQATT and SNEGSKA (reference sequence). In nucleotides, the CDR3 is TGCAGTGCTGCCGGGGGGCGGGGAAACATTCAGTACTTC. Translating it yields CSAAGGRGNIQYF.

The chain carries TRBV6-1 and TRBJ2-4; TRBD2 might be the D (6 bases). The V end lost 6 bases, the J end lost 9 bases, and 12 bases lay between the germline ends. CDR3 size: 12 residues. Germline-derived CDR1 and CDR2 are MNHNS and SASEGT. CDR3: CASRKEGFIQYF. The CDR3 DNA reads TGTGCCAGCAGAAAGGAGGGTTTCATTCAGTACTTC.

This clonotype was detected only a few times. This chain uses TRBV7-9 with TRBJ2-1, with TRBD2 identical over 12 bases. J lost 5 bases, V lost 5 bases, and 7 bases had no gene match. Germline CDR1 reads SEHNR; CDR2 reads FQNEAQ (reference sequence). The CDR3 runs to 16 residues. The CDR3 is CASSPTRLAGDNEQFF. The DNA for the CDR3 is TGTGCCAGCAGCCCTACTCGACTAGCGGGGGACAATGAGCAGTTCTTC. The entire variable domain, with the rest obtained from reference TRBV7-9 and TRBJ2-1, is as follows: DTGVSQNPRHKITKRGQNVTFRCDPISEHNRLYWYRQTLGQGPEFLTYFQNEAQLEKSRLLSDRFSAERPKGSFSTLEIQRTEQGDSAMYLCASSPTRLAGDNEQFFGPGTRLTVL.

The chain carries TRBV20-1 and TRBJ1-2; the match to TRBD1 covers 9 bases. V shed 2 bases, J shed 8 bases, and the junction held 6 bases outside the gene matches. CDR3 size: 13 residues. The germline gives CDR1 DFQATT, CDR2 SNEGSKA (reference sequence). The CDR3 protein is CSARPGTGSGYTF. The DNA of the CDR3 is TGCAGTGCTAGACCCGGGACAGGGAGCGGCTACACCTTC.

In this sample, this clonotype turned up a few times. CDR3: CSGMSRGHFNTEAFF. In nucleotides, the CDR3 is TGCAGCGGGATGAGCAGGGGCCATTTTAACACTGAAGCTTTCTTT. This rearrangement joins TRBV20-1 to TRBJ1-1, with TRBD1 as a possible D gene (6 bases). The CDR3 covers 15 residues. CDR1 is DFQATT, CDR2 SNEGSKA, per germline (reference sequence).

This clonotype was observed a few times. This rearrangement joins TRBV20-1 to TRBJ2-1; no definite D call. Germline lookup yields CDR1 DFQATT and CDR2 SNEGSKA (reference sequence). The germline V and J ends were trimmed by 6 bases and 12 bases, with 9 bases remaining between them. This CDR3 comprises 9 residues. The CDR3, as DNA: TGCAGTGCCACCAACCCGCAGTTCTTC. This gives the protein CSATNPQFF.